These T cell receptor beta chains were read from a single sample in a study of CD8+CD57+ T cells in acquired aplastic anemia. TCRdb fed the reads into MiXCR, producing one record per CDR3 protein. This sample yields roughly 61,000 distinct CDR3 sequences, of which approximately 50% are seen a single time; less than 20% belongs to the top ten. The sample comprised sorted CD4+, CD8+, or CD8+CD57+ T cells (not recorded which) from PBMCs. The receptors originated from a human donor with aplastic anemia. Both conserved end residues are part of each CDR3. The D gene is left open where the match is weak. Clone size appears in some rows only: once, few, many, or a class for an expanded clone.

v_call	d_call	j_call	clone_size	cdr3_nt	cdr3_aa
TRBV20-1	-	TRBJ1-1	-	TGCAGTGCTAGAGTTGGGGGAGGGAGCACTGAAGCTTTCTTT	CSARVGGGSTEAFF
TRBV20-1	-	TRBJ2-7	few	TGCAGTGCTAGAGATGAGGGGTTCTACGAGCAGTACTTC	CSARDEGFYEQYF
TRBV9	-	TRBJ1-2	-	TGTGCCAGCAGCGCGATACCTCTTCAGGATGGCTACACCTTC	CASSAIPLQDGYTF
TRBV29-1	-	TRBJ2-7	once	TGCAGCGTCCTCGAGGCACCCTACGAGCAGTACTTC	CSVLEAPYEQYF
TRBV29-1	TRBD2	TRBJ2-1	-	TGCAGCGTTCCCGCGGGACTAGCGGGGAACAATGAGCAGTTCTTC	CSVPAGLAGNNEQFF
TRBV11-2	TRBD2	TRBJ2-1	-	TGTGCCAGCAGCTCCTCGACTAGCGGGGGGGCCAATGAGCAGTTCTTC	CASSSSTSGGANEQFF
TRBV11-2	-	TRBJ1-2	-	TGTGCCAGCAGCTTAGATCGGAGGGAAACTCTCTATGGCTACACCTTC	CASSLDRRETLYGYTF
TRBV24-1	-	TRBJ2-1	-	TGTGCCACCAGGGGCAGGGTTGGCTCTTACAATGAGCAGTTCTTC	CATRGRVGSYNEQFF
TRBV2	-	TRBJ1-2	medium-sized	TGTGCCAGCAGTGAAGCTGGGGACCCAACCTATGGCTACACCTTC	CASSEAGDPTYGYTF
TRBV5-1	-	TRBJ2-7	-	TGCGCCAGCAGCTTGGCCCAGAGGCCTCTCCACGAGCAGTACTTC	CASSLAQRPLHEQYF
TRBV5-1	TRBD1	TRBJ1-6	-	TGCGCCAGCAGCGGGGGACAGGGGGATTCACCCCTCCACTTT	CASSGGQGDSPLHF